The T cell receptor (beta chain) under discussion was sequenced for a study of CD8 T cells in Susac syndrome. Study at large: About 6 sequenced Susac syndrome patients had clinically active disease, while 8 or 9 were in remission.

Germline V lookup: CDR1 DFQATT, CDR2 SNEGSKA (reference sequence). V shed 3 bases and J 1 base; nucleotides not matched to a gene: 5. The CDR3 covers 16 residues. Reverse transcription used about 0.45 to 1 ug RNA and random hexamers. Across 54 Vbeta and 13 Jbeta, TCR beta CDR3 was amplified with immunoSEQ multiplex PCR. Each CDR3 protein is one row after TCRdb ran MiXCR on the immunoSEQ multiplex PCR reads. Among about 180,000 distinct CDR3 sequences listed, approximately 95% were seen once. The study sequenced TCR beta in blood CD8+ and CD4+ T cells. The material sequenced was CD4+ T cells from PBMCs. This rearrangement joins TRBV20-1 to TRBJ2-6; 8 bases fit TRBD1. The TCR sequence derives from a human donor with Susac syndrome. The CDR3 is CSARGRTGSGANVLTF. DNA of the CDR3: TGCAGTGCTAGGGGGCGGACAGGGTCTGGGGCCAACGTCCTGACTTTC.